This T cell receptor beta chain was profiled in a study of radiotherapy plus CTLA-4 blockade in lung cancer. Study observations and caveats: Radiotherapy was combined with ipilimumab, and tumor-derived TCR clones then expanded in blood.

Turning to this clone: The antigen remains undetermined.

The CDR3 is 15 residues long. Germline CDR1 and CDR2: MNHEY and SVGAGI. The germline V and J ends were trimmed by 6 bases and 3 bases, with 16 bases remaining between them. Some clones are missing from TCRdb's copy, which holds only in-frame ones; the method was immunoSEQ multiplex PCR. The sample records fewer than 55,000 clones, roughly 84% being singletons. The rearrangement joins TRBV6-5 to TRBJ2-3, with no clear D. The receptor comes from a human donor with non-small cell lung cancer whose response to radiotherapy plus ipilimumab could not be evaluated. This specimen consisted of peripheral blood, obtained from a patient treated with radiotherapy plus ipilimumab. In nucleotides, the CDR3 is TGTGCCAGCAGCCTGGTACCTCACTCAACAGATACGCAGTATTTT. As protein: CASSLVPHSTDTQYF.